This section outlines one T cell receptor beta chain sequence together with its context. This sample was included in a study of control samples from healthy donors and cancer patients. Sequenced by immunoSEQ multiplex PCR; TCRdb stores in-frame clones only, minus some. This repertoire shows roughly 370,000 clones, 75% to 95% found once; its top ten account for 5% to 7%. This TCR came from a man in his forties with head and neck cancer. Sequenced: PBMCs.

This chain's CDR3 is CASRTSGRARYNEQFF. The CDR3 DNA reads TGTGCCAGCAGAACTAGCGGGAGGGCCCGGTACAATGAGCAGTTCTTC. This rearrangement joins TRBV28 to TRBJ2-1; 13 bases fit TRBD2. The CDR3 loop spans 16 amino acids. Germline assignment: CDR1 MDHEN and CDR2 SYDVKM. After removal of 6 bases from V and 4 bases from J, the junction contained 6 bases not matched to a gene. The whole variable domain, filled in from reference TRBV28 and TRBJ2-1, reads DVKVTQSSRYLVKRTGEKVFLECVQDMDHENMFWYRQDPGLGLRLIYFSYDVKMKEKGDIPEGYSVSREKKERFSLILESASTNQTSMYLCASRTSGRARYNEQFFGPGTRLTVL.